The sequence of this TCR beta chain was determined in a study of blood T cell repertoires in COVID-19. Seattle patients were enrolled during active infection and followed longitudinally. CDR3 size: 15 residues. V was clipped by 6 bases and J by 3 bases, with 15 bases between them. Per the germline V gene, CDR1 is SGHNT and CDR2 is YYREEE (reference sequence). Measured with immunoSEQ multiplex PCR; TCRdb has only the in-frame clones, and not every one. The sample has 200,000 to 300,000 clones, around nine tenths seen once. What was sequenced was peripheral blood. This sequence originates from a woman aged 55-69 years with COVID-19, enrolled during active disease. The genes are TRBV5-4 and TRBJ2-2; the D gene is possibly TRBD1 (5 bases). As DNA, the CDR3 is TGTGCCAGCACTACGCAGGGATTATACACCGGGGAGCTGTTTTTT. Amino acids: CASTTQGLYTGELFF.